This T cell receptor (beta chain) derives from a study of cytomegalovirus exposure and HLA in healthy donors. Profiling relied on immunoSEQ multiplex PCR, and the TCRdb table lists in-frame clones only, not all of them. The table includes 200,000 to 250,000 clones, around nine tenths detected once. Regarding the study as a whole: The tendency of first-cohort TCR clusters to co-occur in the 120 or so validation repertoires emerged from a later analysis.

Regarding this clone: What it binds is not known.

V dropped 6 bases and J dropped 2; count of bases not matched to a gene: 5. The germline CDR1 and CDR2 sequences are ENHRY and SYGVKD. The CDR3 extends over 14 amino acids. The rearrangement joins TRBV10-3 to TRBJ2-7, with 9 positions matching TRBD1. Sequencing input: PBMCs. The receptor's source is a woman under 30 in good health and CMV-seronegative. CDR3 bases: TGTGCCATCAGCCGGGACAGGGATACCTACGAGCAGTACTTC. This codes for CAISRDRDTYEQYF.